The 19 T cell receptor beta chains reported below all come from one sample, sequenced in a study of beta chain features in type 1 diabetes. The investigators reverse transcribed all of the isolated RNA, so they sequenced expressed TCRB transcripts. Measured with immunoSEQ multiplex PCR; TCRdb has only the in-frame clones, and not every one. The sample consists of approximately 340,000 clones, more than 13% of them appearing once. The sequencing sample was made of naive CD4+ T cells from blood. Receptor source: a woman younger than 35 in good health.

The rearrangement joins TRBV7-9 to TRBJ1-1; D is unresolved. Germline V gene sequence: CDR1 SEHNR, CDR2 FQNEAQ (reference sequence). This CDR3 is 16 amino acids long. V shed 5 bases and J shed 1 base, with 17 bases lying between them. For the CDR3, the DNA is TGTGCCAGCAGCCCCCTGAACGGGGAGAGGAACACTGAAGCTTTCTTT. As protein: CASSPLNGERNTEAFF.

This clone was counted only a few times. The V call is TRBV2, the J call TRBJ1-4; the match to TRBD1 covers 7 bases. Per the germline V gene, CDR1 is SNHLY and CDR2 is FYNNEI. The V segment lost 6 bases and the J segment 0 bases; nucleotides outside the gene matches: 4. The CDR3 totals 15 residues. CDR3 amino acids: CASRRDRATNEKLFF. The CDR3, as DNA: TGTGCCAGCAGAAGGGACAGAGCAACTAATGAAAAACTGTTTTTT.

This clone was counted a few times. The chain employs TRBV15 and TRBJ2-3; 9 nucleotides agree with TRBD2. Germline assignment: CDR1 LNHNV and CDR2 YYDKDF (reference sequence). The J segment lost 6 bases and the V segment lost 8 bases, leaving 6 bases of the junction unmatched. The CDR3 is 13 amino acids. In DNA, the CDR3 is TGTGCCACCGGGCGGGAGGGCCGTGATACGCAGTATTTT. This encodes CATGREGRDTQYF.

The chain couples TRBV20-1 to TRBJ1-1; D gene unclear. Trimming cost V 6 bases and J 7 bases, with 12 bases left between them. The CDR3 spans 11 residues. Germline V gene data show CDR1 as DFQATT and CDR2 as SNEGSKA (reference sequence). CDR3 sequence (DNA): TGCAGTGCCACTCGACTGGTTGAAGCTTTCTTT. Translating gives CSATRLVEAFF.

The DNA of the CDR3 is TGCGCCAGCAGCTTGGCTACGGAGGGCGGCGAGACCCAGTACTTC. It codes for CASSLATEGGETQYF. The chain is built from TRBV5-1 and TRBJ2-5; possible D gene TRBD2, 6 bases. CDR3 size: 15 residues. Germline assignment: CDR1 SGHRS and CDR2 YFSETQ. The germline V and J ends were trimmed by 0 bases and 5 bases, with 14 bases remaining between them.

Here the CDR3 DNA reads TGTGCCAGCAGCCCCCGGGGACAATTAGACTCTGAAGCTTTCTTT. Translated: CASSPRGQLDSEAFF. The chain is built from TRBV7-2 and TRBJ1-1, with D perhaps TRBD1 (6 bases). The V and J ends lost 5 bases and 6 bases respectively, with 19 bases between them. CDR3 length: 15 amino acids. CDR1 is SGHTA and CDR2 is FQGNSA in the germline V gene.

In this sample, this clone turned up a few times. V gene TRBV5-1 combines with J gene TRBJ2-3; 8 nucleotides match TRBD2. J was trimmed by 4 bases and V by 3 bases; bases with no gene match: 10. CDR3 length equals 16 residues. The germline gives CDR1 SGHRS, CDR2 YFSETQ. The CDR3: CASSWWKRENADTQYF. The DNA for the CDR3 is TGCGCCAGCAGCTGGTGGAAGCGGGAGAACGCAGATACGCAGTATTTT. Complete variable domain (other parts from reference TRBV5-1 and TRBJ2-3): KAGVTQTPRYLIKTRGQQVTLSCSPISGHRSVSWYQQTPGQGLQFLFEYFSETQRNKGNFPGRFSGRQFSNSRSEMNVSTLELGDSALYLCASSWWKRENADTQYFGPGTRLTVL.

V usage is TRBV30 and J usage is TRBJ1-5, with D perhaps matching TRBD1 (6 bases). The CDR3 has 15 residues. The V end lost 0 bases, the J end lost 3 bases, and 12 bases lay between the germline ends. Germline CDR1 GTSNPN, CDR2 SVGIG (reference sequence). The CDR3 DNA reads TGTGCCTGGAGTGTACGAGGACAGTTCAATCAGCCCCAGCATTTT. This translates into CAWSVRGQFNQPQHF.

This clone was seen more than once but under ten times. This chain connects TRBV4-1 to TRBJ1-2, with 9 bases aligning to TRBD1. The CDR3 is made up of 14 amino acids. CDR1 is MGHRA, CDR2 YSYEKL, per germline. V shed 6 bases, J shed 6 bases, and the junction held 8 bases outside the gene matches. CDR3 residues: CASSRGDRGDGYTF. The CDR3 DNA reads TGCGCCAGCAGTCGAGGCGACAGGGGGGATGGCTACACCTTC.

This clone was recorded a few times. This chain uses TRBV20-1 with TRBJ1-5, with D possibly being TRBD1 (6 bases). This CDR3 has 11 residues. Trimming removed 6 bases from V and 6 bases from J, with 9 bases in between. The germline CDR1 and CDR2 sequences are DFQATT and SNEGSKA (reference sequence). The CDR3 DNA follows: TGCAGTGCCGGGGGGCGTCAGCCCCAGCATTTT. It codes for CSAGGRQPQHF.

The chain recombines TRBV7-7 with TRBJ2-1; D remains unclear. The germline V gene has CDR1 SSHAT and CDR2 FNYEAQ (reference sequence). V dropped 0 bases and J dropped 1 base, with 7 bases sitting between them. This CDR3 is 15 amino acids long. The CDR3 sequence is CASSLAFGSYNEQFF. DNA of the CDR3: TGTGCCAGCAGCTTAGCCTTCGGGTCCTACAATGAGCAGTTCTTC.

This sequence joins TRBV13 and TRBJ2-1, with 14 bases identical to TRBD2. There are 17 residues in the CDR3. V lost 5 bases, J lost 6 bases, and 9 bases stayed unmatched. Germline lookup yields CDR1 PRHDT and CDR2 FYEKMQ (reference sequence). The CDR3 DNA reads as TGTGCCAGCAGCCCCGGGACTAGCGGGAGTACGGGCAATGAGCAGTTCTTC. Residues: CASSPGTSGSTGNEQFF.

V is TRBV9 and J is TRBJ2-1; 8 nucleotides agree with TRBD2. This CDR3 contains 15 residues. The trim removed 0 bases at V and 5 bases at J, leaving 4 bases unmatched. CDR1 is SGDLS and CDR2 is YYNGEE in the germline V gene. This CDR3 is CASSVGGRTHNEQFF. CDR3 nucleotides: TGTGCCAGCAGCGTAGGCGGGAGGACCCACAATGAGCAGTTCTTC. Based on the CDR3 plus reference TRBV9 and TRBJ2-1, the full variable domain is DSGVTQTPKHLITATGQRVTLRCSPRSGDLSVYWYQQSLDQGLQFLIQYYNGEERAKGNILERFSAQQFPDLHSELNLSSLELGDSALYFCASSVGGRTHNEQFFGPGTRLTVL.

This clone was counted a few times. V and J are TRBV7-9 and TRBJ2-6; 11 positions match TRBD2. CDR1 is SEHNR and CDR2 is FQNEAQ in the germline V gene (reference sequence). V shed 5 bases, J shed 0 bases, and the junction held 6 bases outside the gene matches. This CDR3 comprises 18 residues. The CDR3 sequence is CASSRSTSGSSGANVLTF. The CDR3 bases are TGTGCCAGCAGCCGAAGTACTAGCGGGAGCTCTGGGGCCAACGTCCTGACTTTC. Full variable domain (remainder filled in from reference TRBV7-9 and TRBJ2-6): DTGVSQNPRHKITKRGQNVTFRCDPISEHNRLYWYRQTLGQGPEFLTYFQNEAQLEKSRLLSDRFSAERPKGSFSTLEIQRTEQGDSAMYLCASSRSTSGSSGANVLTFGAGSRLTVL.

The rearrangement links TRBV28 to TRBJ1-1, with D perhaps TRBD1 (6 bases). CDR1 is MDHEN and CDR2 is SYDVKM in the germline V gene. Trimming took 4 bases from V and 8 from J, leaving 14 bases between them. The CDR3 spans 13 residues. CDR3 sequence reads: CASSSGQLIEAFF. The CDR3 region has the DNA TGTGCCAGCAGTTCGGGACAACTCATAGAAGCTTTCTTT.

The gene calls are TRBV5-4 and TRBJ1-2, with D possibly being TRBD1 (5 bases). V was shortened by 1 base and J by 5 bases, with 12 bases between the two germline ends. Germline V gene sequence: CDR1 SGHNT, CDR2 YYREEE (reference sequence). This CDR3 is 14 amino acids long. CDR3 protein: CASSLQGSEYGYTF. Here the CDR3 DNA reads TGTGCCAGCAGCTTGCAGGGCTCAGAATATGGCTACACCTTC.

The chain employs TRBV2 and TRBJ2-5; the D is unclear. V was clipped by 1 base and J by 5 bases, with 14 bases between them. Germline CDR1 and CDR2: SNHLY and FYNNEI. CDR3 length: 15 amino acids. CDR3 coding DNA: TGTGCCAGCAGTGAAGACAGTTCAAGGCGTGAGACCCAGTACTTC. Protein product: CASSEDSSRRETQYF. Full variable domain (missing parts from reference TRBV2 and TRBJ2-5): EPEVTQTPSHQVTQMGQEVILRCVPISNHLYFYWYRQILGQKVEFLVSFYNNEISEKSEIFDDQFSVERPDGSNFTLKIRSTKLEDSAMYFCASSEDSSRRETQYFGPGTRLLVL.

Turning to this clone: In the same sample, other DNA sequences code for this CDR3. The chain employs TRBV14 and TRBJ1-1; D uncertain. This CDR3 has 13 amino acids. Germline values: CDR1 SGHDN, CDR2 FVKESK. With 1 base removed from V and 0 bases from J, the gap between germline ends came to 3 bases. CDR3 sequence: CASSQALNTEAFF. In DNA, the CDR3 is TGTGCCAGCAGCCAAGCCTTGAACACTGAAGCTTTCTTT.

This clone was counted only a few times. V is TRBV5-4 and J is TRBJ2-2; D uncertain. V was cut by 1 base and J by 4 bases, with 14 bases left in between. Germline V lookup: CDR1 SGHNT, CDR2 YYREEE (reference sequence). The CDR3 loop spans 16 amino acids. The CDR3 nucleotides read TGTGCCAGCAGCTTGTCTTGGCTCACGGGCACCGGGGAGCTGTTTTTT. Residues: CASSLSWLTGTGELFF.